This T cell receptor (beta chain) was sequenced for a study of cytomegalovirus exposure and HLA in healthy donors. Study-wide points: Most TCR sequences were seen very rarely across donors, but some public TCRs occurred in many.

A remark on this clone: Its antigen is not known.

TCRdb's copy holds only in-frame clones and misses some; the assay was immunoSEQ multiplex PCR. This sample has some 340,000 clones, with 75% to 90% found just once. The specimen sequenced was PBMCs. This clonotype was obtained from a woman in her 30s in good health and CMV-seropositive.

The CDR3: CASSLLVGSPNEQYF. The CDR3 coding sequence is TGTGCCAGCAGCTTATTAGTTGGCTCCCCTAACGAGCAGTACTTC. The chain combines TRBV7-2 with TRBJ2-7; D gene ambiguous. Germline assignment: CDR1 SGHTA and CDR2 FQGNSA. V lost 2 bases, J lost 5 bases, and 16 bases lay in between. The CDR3 runs to 15 residues. The entire variable domain, with the rest obtained from reference TRBV7-2 and TRBJ2-7, is as follows: GAGVSQSPSNKVTEKGKDVELRCDPISGHTALYWYRQSLGQGLEFLIYFQGNSAPDKSGLPSDRFSAERTGGSVSTLTIQRTQQEDSAVYLCASSLLVGSPNEQYFGPGTRLTVT.